This TCR beta chain appears in the sequencing data of a study of technical replicates of blood from a handful of donors. Profiling relied on immunoSEQ multiplex PCR, and the TCRdb table lists in-frame clones only, not all of them. The sample shows 85,000 to 100,000 clones, 90% to 97% of them seen only once. V was clipped by 4 bases and J by 2 bases; unmatched bases: 8. The CDR3 totals 15 residues. Germline V gives CDR1 SGHAT, CDR2 FQNNGV. This clone has only a few counts. What was sequenced was T cells isolated from PBMCs. The sequence came from a human donor in good health. The chain couples TRBV11-2 to TRBJ2-7, with 7 nucleotides matching TRBD2. The CDR3 sequence: CASSWEGTAPYEQYF. For the CDR3, the DNA is TGTGCCAGCAGCTGGGAGGGAACAGCTCCCTACGAGCAGTACTTC.